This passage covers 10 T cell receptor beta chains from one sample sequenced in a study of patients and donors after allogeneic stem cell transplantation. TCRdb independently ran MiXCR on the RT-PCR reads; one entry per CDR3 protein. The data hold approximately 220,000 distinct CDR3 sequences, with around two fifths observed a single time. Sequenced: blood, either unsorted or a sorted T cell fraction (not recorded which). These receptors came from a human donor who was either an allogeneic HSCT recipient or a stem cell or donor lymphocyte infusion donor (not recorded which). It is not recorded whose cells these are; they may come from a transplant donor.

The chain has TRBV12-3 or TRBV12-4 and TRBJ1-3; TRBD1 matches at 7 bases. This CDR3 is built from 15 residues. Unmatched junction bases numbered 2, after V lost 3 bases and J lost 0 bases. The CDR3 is CASSLAGGSGNTIYF. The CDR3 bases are TGTGCCAGCAGTTTGGCAGGGGGCTCTGGAAACACCATATATTTT.

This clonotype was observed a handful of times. CDR3 loop: CASSGETNPYGYTF. Written as DNA, the CDR3 is TGTGCCAGCTCCGGGGAGACAAACCCCTATGGCTACACCTTC. The J gene is TRBJ1-2, the V gene TRBV12-3 or TRBV12-4; D uncertain. This CDR3 comprises 14 residues. V lost 8 bases and J lost 4, with 17 bases in between.

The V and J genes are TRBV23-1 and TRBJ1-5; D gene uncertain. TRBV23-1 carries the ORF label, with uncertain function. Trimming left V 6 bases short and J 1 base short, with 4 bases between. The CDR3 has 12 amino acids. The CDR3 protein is CASSTSNQPQHF. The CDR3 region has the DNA TGCGCCAGCAGCACGAGCAATCAGCCCCAGCATTTT.

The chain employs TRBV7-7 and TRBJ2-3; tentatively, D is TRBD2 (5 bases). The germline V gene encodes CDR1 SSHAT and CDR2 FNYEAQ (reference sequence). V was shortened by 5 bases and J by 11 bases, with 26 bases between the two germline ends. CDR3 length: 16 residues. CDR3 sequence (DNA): TGTGCCAGCAGCCGAAACGGGGAAGCCCCACACGGAAGGCAGTATTTT. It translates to CASSRNGEAPHGRQYF.

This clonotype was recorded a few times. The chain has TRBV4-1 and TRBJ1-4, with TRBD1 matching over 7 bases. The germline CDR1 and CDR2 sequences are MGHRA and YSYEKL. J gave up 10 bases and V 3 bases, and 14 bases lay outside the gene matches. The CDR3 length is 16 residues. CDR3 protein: CASSHPRGDPTGKLFF. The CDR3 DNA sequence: TGCGCCAGCAGCCACCCCAGGGGGGACCCCACCGGAAAACTGTTTTTT.

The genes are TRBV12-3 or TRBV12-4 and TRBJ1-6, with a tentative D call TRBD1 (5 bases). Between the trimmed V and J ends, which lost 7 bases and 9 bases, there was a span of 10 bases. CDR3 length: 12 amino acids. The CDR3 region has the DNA TGTGCCAGCACGATGGGGGGTTCACCCCTCCACTTT. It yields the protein CASTMGGSPLHF.

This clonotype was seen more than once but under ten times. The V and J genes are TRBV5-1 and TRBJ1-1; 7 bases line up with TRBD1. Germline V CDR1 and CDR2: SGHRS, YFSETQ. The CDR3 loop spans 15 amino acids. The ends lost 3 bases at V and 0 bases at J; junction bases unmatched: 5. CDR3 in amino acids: CASSSPQGMNTEAFF. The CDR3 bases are TGCGCCAGCAGCTCCCCACAGGGGATGAACACTGAAGCTTTCTTT.

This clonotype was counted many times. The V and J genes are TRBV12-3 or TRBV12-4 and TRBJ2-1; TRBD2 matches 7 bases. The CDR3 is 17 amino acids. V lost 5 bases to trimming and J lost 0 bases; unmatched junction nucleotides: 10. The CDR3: CASSPRTGGTSYNEQFF. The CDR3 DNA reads TGTGCCAGCAGTCCTCGTACGGGGGGTACCTCCTACAATGAGCAGTTCTTC.

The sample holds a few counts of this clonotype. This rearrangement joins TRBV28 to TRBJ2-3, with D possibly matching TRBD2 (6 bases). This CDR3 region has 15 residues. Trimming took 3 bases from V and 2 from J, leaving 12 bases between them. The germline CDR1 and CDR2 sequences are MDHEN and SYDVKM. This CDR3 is CASSFGGATTDTQYF. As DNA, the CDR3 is TGTGCCAGCAGTTTTGGCGGGGCGACCACAGATACGCAGTATTTT.

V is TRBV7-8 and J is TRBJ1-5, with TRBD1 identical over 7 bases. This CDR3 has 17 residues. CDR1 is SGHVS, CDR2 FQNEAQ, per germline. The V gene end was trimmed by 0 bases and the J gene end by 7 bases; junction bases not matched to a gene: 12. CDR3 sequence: CASSLALKTGRDQPQHF. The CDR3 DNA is TGTGCCAGCAGCTTAGCCTTAAAGACAGGGCGGGACCAGCCCCAGCATTTT.